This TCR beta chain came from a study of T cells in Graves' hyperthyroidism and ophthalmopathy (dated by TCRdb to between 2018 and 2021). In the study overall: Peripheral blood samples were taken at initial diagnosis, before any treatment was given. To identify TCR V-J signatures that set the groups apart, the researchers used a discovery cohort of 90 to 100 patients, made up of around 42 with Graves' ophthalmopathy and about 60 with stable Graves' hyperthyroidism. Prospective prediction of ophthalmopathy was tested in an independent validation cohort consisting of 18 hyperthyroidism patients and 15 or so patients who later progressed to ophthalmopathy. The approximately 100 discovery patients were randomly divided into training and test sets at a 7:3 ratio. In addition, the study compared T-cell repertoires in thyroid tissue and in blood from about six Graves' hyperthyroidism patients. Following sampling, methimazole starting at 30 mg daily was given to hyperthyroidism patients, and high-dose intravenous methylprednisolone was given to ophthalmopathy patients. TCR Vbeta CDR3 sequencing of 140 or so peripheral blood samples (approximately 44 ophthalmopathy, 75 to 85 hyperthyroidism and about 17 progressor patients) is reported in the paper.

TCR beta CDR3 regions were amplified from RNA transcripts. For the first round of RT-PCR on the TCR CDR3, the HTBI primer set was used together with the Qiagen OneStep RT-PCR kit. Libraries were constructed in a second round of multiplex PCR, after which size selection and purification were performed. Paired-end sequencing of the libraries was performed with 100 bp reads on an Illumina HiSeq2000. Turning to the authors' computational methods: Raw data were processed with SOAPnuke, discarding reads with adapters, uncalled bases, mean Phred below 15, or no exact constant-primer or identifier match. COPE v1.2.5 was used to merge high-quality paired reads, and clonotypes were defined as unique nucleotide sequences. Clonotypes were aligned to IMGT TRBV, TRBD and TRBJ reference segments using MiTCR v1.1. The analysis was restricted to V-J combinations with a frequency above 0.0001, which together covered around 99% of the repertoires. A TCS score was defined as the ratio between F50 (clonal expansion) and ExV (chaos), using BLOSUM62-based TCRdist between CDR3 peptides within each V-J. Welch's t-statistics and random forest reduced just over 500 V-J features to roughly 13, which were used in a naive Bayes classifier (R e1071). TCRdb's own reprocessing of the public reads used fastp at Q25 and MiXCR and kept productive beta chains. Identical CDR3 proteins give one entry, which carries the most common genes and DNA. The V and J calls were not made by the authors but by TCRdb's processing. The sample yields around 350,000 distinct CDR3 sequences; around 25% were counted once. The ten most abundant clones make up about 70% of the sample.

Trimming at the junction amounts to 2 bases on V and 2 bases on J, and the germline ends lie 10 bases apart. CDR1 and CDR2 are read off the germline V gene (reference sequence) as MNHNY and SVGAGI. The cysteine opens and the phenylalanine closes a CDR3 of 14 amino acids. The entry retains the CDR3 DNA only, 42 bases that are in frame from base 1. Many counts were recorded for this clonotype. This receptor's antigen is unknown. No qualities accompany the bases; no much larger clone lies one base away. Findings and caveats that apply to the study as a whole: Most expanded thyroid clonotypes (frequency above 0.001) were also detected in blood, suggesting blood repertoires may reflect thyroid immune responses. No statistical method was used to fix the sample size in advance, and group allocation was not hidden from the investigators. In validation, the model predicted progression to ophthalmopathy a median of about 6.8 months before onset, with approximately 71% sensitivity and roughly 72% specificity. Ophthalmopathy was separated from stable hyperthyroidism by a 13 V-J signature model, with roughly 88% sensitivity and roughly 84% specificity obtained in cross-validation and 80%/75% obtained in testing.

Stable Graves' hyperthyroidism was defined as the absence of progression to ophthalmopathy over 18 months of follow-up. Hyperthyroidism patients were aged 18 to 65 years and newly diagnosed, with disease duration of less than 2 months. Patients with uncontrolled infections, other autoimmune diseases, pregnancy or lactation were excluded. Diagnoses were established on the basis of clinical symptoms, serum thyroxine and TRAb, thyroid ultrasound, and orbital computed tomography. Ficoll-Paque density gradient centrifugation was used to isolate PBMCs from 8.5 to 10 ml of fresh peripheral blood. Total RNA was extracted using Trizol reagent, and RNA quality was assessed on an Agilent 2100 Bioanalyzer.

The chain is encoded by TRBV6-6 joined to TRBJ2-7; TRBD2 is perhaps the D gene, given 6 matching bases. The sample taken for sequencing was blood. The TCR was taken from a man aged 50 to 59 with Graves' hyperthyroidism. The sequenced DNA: TGTGCCAGCAGTTACCGGGACTTTACCTACGAGCAGTACTTC. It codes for CASSYRDFTYEQYF.